A single T cell receptor beta chain is shown here with its context. The antigen remains undetermined. This CDR3 spans 15 amino acids. The germline V gene encodes CDR1 SEHNR and CDR2 FQNEAQ (reference sequence). Trimming removed 5 bases from V and 5 bases from J; junction bases left unmatched: 11. This specimen belongs to a study of shared clonotypes between healthy human individuals. On the study more broadly: The donors, two women and a few men, were aged 18 to 49. Notes on the study in general: With few donors, the genetic and exposure-history diversity represented was limited.

Some clones are missing from TCRdb's copy, which holds only in-frame ones; the method was immunoSEQ multiplex PCR. Of hundreds of thousands of clones listed, 80% to 95% were seen once; the top ten hold more than 20%. Naive CD8 cells lacked CD45RO, underwent positive selection for CCR7 and left out terminally differentiated effector memory CD45RA+ cells. Within Nashville, Tennessee resided all donors, each a Caucasian adult. The V call is TRBV7-9, the J call TRBJ2-7; 8 positions agree with TRBD2. This TCR was recovered from a man aged 25-40 years in good health. Sequenced: naive CD8+ T cells sorted from blood. CDR3 sequence (DNA): TGTGCCAGCAGCCAACCGAATAGCGGGATAAACGAGCAGTACTTC. It specifies CASSQPNSGINEQYF.